The following is a T cell receptor beta chain sequence with its context. Its antigen is not yet known. The input lacks base qualities; no much larger clone sits a single base away. The source of the sample is a study of cytomegalovirus exposure and HLA in healthy donors (dated by TCRdb to 2016 to 2017). Regarding the research as a whole: An earlier analysis of some 600 of the donors reported 276 Gb of sequence data and 90 million to 120 million unique TCR beta sequences obtained from about 170 million T cells. In the later analysis, no new phenotypic data were used to find candidate immune exposures; instead, reliance was placed on TCR beta sequences and their occurrence across donors. Every discovery cohort repertoire had been produced on one sequencing platform. Class I and class II HLA loci were covered by the typing at four-digit resolution. The aim of the study was to test whether cataloging public T cell receptors could identify signatures of past pathogen exposure. The study combined high-throughput TCR immunosequencing, statistical association of individual TCRs with disease status, and machine learning to predict cytomegalovirus infection status. The T cell repertoires of roughly 660 subjects were profiled by immunosequencing and related to cytomegalovirus serostatus. Among around 400 genotyped donors of the cohort, an average of about 240,000 unique TCR beta nucleotide sequences were sequenced per donor, roughly a sixth of them non-productive. In an earlier analysis of 587 of the donors, high-throughput TCR beta sequencing was used to judge whether each TCR beta V gene segment behaved as functional or pseudogenic. A later analysis re-examined previously published TCR beta repertoires from 500 to 700 donors and added high-resolution HLA genotyping to investigate patterns of TCR occurrence. A later genetic analysis took genome-wide SNP genotypes for about 55% of the 666 donors and used that subset as a discovery cohort. Roughly five DR-DQ haplotypes were treated as single units for association and clustering because of strong linkage in the cohort. Donor age, sex, ethnicity and CMV serostatus were collected together with the repertoire data. In addition to the first cohort of 666 subjects, a separate validation cohort of 130 or so different subjects was used. Typing coverage differed by locus: A, B, C, DRB1 and DQB1 were typed in roughly 620-630 donors, DQA1 in 522, DPA1 in around 610, and DPB1 in just under 490. Roughly 300 gigabases of sequencing data and around 85 million unique TCR sequences made up an early release that covered 500 to 700 HLA-typed donors. The genetic ancestry cluster associated with self-reported Caucasian donors included approximately 85% of the roughly 400 genotyped donors. Points the paper makes about the study in general: In an earlier analysis of roughly 560 of the donors, most TCR beta V segments were observed in productive rearrangements about 90% or about 30% of the time, broadly matching IMGT annotations. According to a later genetic analysis, donors in an Asian-associated ancestry cluster had fewer N-insertions in productive TCRs than the approximately 690-donor mean. Immune exposure information for the cohort was limited to CMV serostatus. Because some donors lacked HLA typing at each locus, the association tests relied only on the typed subset. The classifier was reported to diagnose cytomegalovirus status with high specificity and sensitivity in both the original and validation cohorts. Linkage disequilibrium might explain the correlated functional status among segregating V segments, but an unknown experimental factor could not be excluded. Presence/absence analyses assumed roughly uniform sequencing depth across donors, an assumption that may not hold. A later analysis reported that several top co-occurrence clusters appeared linked to parvovirus B19, influenza, CMV and Epstein-Barr virus. The earlier analysis of a few hundred of the donors excluded 15 to 20 rarely observed V segments, including chromosome 9 orphons, because counts were too low. When HLA alleles, especially DR and DQ, strongly co-occurred, TCR associations were difficult to assign to individual alleles. A cluster of highly shared sequence variants was judged likely to be a technical artifact of the sequencing pipeline. In this cohort, only TCR beta chains were sequenced, and detectable features were limited by the absence of alpha or paired-chain data. While some public TCRs were present in many individuals, most TCR sequences turned up only very rarely across donors. A later analysis associated 16,951 TCR beta sequences with specific HLA alleles at a false discovery rate of 0.05. The authors suggested that the approach could potentially be extended to other disease states and immunological phenotypes. A few of the identified cytomegalovirus-associated TCR beta chains were confirmed in vitro to be specific for cytomegalovirus antigens. In a later genetic analysis, a missense DCLRE1C variant was associated with V-gene and J-gene trimming of TCR beta chains, and the association was replicated in an independent cohort. In a later analysis, HLA-associated TCR beta chains were found to be more clonally expanded and to have lower generation probabilities than equally common non-associated chains. Some IMGT-functional V segments, including TRBV6-2 and TRBV6-3, could not be distinguished by the 87-base-pair reads and were therefore excluded. The study listed 164 TCR beta chains as associated with cytomegalovirus. In a later analysis, the rate of TCR association differed among HLA loci, with DRB1 alleles having the most associated TCRs and HLA-C alleles having the fewest. In a later analysis, most CMV-associated TCR beta chains were found to appear HLA-restricted, with HLA associations seemingly driven largely by CMV exposure. A further reported finding was that TCR beta sequences accurately predicted the HLA-A and HLA-B alleles for most subjects in the first cohort.

The cohort was made up of around 720 healthy bone marrow donors. At the time of sampling, every cohort member was nominally healthy, though immune exposures that went unrecorded were likely present. The donor was CMV seropositive and belonged to the group of more than 250 seropositive cohort members. Every donor gave a peripheral blood sample, and the peripheral blood mononuclear cells from that sample were used for TCR beta sequencing. Genomic DNA extraction from the blood cell samples was performed with the Qiagen DNeasy Blood Extraction Kit. The CDR3 spans 16 residues, from the cysteine through the phenylalanine. The sequence is cut down to CDR3 DNA, 48 bases in frame from base 1. Trimming takes 3 bases off V and 0 bases off J; junction bases not matched to a gene: 6. From the germline V gene, CDR1 is SGHRS and CDR2 is YFSETQ. The library was obtained by the immunoSEQ multiplex PCR assay. For the multiplex PCR, a mixture combining 60 forward primers for TCR Vbeta segments and 13 reverse primers for TCR Jbeta segments was used. A multiplex PCR assay on genomic DNA amplified the CDR3 region of rearranged TCR beta genes. The amplified TCR beta libraries were sequenced on the Illumina HiSeq System as 87-base-pair reads. As for the original processing: In a later analysis, around 80 million unique TCR beta chains were counted across the roughly 700 repertoires, and about 10 million of these chains were shared by at least two donors. Raw reads were error-corrected and collapsed into unique sequences with a nearest-neighbor algorithm that merged closely related sequences to remove PCR and sequencing errors. To assign V, D and J gene segments, CDR3 sequences were aligned to IMGT reference sequences. Each retained sequence needed at least a six-nucleotide match to both a V gene segment and a J gene segment. A rearrangement was called productive if the CDR3 had no stop codons and remained in frame with V and J, and every other rearrangement was called non-productive. CDR3 was defined according to IMGT convention as the region running from the second conserved V-encoded cysteine to the conserved J-encoded phenylalanine. The earlier analysis of some 540 of the donors excluded any sequence lacking an unambiguous match to a single V gene segment. In an earlier analysis of more than 500 of the donors, a V segment was called functional when productive rearrangements were above 56.7%, and segregating when the standard deviation between donors exceeded 5%. A statistical classification framework was built to diagnose cytomegalovirus status from the catalog of TCR beta chain sequences. V and J gene assignment, in a later analysis, came from comparing TCR nucleotide sequences with IMGT/GENE-DB human TR gene sequences. The TCRdist pipeline was used in a later analysis to assign CDR3 sequences and most-parsimonious VDJ recombination scenarios. In a later analysis, every TCR beta chain was defined by the combination of its CDR3 amino acid sequence and its V-gene family, and reads without a unique V-gene family were dropped. In a later analysis, a few hundred highly shared, low-generation-probability nucleotide sequences were removed to address suspected cross-contamination and a sequencing artifact. In a later analysis, a clonal expansion index was calculated for each public chain from normalized within-repertoire ranks of inferred template counts. Generation probabilities in a later analysis came from a VDJ recombination model fitted to out-of-frame rearrangements, and those results were checked against IGoR. In a later analysis, TCR-TCR, TCR-HLA and TCR-CMV co-occurrence was scored with hypergeometric tests, and a repertoire-size bias correction was applied to TCR pairs. To estimate false discovery rates, a later analysis permuted the HLA or CMV assignments 20 times. In a later analysis, co-occurring TCRs were grouped using DBSCAN, and TCRdist sequence similarity was added for clustering within HLA-allele-positive subsets. Repertoires with fewer than 30,000 or more than 120,000 public chains were left out of co-occurrence clustering, as were about five repertoires with anomalous nucleotide sharing. TCRdb stores this immuneACCESS table with in-frame sequences only. Part of the clones is absent; in the studies checked, under half of the shortfall reflects unresolved V genes, and no reason is known for the rest. D and trimming were read from the DNA, whereas the V and J calls and clone size are those reported in that table. The sample yields hundreds of thousands of clones; 82% were counted once. Approximately 6.5% of the sample is taken by the ten largest.

The TCR comes from a man between 35 and 55 years old in good health and CMV-seropositive. The rearranged segments are TRBV5-1 and TRBJ1-5, with TRBD1 matching 7 junction bases. Sequenced: PBMCs. CDR3 sequence: CASSSVDRSSNQPQHF. The bases are TGCGCCAGCAGCTCCGTGGACAGGAGTAGCAATCAGCCCCAGCATTTT.